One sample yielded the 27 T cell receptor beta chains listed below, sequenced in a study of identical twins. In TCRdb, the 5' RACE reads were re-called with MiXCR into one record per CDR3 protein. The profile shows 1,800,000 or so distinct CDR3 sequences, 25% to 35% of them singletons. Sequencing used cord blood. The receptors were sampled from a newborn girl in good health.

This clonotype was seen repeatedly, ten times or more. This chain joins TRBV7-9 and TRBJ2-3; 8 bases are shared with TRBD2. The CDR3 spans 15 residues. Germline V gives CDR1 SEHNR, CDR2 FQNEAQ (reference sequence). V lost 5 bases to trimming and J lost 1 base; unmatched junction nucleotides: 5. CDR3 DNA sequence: TGTGCCAGCAGCCCGCGACTAGCGCGCACAGATACGCAGTATTTT. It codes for CASSPRLARTDTQYF.

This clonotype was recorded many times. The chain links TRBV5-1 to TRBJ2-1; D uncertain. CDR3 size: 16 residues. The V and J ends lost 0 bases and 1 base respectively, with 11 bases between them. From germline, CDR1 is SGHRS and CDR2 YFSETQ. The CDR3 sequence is CASSLDAARSYNEQFF. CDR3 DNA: TGCGCCAGCAGCTTGGATGCCGCCCGGTCCTACAATGAGCAGTTCTTC. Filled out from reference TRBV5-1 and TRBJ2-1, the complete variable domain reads KAGVTQTPRYLIKTRGQQVTLSCSPISGHRSVSWYQQTPGQGLQFLFEYFSETQRNKGNFPGRFSGRQFSNSRSEMNVSTLELGDSALYLCASSLDAARSYNEQFFGPGTRLTVL.

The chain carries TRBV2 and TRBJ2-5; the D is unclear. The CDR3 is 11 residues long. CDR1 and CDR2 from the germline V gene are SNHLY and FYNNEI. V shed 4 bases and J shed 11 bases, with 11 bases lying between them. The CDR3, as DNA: TGTGCCAGCAGTGTTGGGGTTGAGCAGTACTTC. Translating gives CASSVGVEQYF.

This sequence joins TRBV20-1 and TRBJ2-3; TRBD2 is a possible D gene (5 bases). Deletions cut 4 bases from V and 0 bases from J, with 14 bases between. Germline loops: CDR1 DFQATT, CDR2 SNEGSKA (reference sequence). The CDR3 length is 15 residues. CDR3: CSAIKGSSSTDTQYF. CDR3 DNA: TGCAGTGCTATCAAAGGGAGTTCTAGCACAGATACGCAGTATTTT.

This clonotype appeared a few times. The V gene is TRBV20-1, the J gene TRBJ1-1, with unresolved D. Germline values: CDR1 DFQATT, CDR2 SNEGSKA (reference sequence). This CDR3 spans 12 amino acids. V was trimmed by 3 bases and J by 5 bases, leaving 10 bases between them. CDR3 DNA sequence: TGCAGTGCTAGTGAGGATTGGACTGAAGCTTTCTTT. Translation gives CSASEDWTEAFF.

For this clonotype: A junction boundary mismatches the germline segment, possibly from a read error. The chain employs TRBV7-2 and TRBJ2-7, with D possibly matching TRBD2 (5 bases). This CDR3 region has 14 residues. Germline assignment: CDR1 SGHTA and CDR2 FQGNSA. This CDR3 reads CAGSLAPGTYEQYF. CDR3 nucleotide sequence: TGTGCCGGCAGCTTAGCCCCGGGGACCTACGAGCAGTACTTC. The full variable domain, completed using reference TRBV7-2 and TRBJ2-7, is GAGVSQSPSNKVTEKGKDVELRCDPISGHTALYWYRQSLGQGLEFLIYFQGNSAPDKSGLPSDRFSAERTGGSVSTLTIQRTQQEDSAVYLCAGSLAPGTYEQYFGPGTRLTVT.

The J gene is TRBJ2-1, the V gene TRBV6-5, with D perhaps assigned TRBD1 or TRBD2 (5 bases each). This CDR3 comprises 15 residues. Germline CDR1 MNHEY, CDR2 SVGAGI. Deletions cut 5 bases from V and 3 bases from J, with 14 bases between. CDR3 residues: CASSPYGAIYNEQFF. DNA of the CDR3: TGTGCCAGCAGTCCTTACGGGGCAATCTACAATGAGCAGTTCTTC.

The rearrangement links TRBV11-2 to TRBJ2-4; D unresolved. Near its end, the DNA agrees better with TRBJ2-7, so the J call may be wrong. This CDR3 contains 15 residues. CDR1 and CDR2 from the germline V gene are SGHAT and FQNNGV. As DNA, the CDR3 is TGTGCCAGCAGCTTAGGCGCCCTTTCCGTCTACGAGCAGTACTTC. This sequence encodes CASSLGALSVYEQYF.

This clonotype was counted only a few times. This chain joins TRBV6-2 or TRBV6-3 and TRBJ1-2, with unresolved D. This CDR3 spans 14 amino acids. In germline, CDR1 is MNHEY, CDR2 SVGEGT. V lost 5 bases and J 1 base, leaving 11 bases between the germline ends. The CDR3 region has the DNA TGTGCCAGCAGTCGGAACAAACATAACTATGGCTACACCTTC. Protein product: CASSRNKHNYGYTF.

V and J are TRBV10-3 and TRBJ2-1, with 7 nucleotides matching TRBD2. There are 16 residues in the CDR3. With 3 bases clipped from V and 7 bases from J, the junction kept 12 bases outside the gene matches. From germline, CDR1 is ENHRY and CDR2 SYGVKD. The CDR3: CAISESRGSIPNEQFF. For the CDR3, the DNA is TGTGCCATCAGTGAAAGCCGCGGGAGCATCCCAAATGAGCAGTTCTTC.

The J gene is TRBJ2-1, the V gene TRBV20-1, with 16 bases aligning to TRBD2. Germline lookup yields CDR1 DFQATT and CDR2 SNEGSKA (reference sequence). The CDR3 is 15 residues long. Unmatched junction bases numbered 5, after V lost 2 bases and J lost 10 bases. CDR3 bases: TGCAGTGCTAGATCGGGACTAGCGGGAGGGAAAGAGCAGTTCTTC. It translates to CSARSGLAGGKEQFF.

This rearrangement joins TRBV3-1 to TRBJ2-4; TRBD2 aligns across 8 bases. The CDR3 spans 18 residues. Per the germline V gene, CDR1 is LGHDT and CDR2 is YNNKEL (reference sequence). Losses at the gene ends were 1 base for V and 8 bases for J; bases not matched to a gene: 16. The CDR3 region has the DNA TGTGCCAGCAGCCAAGGTTTTACGACTAGCGTTGCTAGGGACATTCAGTACTTC. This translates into CASSQGFTTSVARDIQYF.

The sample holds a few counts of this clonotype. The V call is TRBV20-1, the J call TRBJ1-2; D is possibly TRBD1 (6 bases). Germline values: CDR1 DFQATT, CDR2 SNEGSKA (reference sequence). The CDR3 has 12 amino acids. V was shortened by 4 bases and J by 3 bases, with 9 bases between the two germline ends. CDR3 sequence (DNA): TGCAGTGCTAATCGACAGGACTATGGCTACACCTTC. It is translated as CSANRQDYGYTF.

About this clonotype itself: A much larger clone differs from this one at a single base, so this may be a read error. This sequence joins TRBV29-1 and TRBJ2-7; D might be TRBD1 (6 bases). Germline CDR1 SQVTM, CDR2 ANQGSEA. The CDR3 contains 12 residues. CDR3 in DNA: TGCAGCGTTGCGGACAGATCCTACGAGCACTACTTC. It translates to CSVADRSYEHYF.

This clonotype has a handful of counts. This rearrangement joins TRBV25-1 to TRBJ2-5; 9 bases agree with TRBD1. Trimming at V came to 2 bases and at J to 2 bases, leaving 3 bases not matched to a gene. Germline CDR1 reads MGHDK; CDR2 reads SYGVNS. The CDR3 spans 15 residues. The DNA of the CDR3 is TGTGCCAGCAGTGAACCGGGACAGGGACAAGAGACCCAGTACTTC. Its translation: CASSEPGQGQETQYF. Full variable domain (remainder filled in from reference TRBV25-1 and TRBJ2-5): EADIYQTPRYLVIGTGKKITLECSQTMGHDKMYWYQQDPGMELHLIHYSYGVNSTEKGDLSSESTVSRIRTEHFPLTLESARPSHTSQYLCASSEPGQGQETQYFGPGTRLLVL.

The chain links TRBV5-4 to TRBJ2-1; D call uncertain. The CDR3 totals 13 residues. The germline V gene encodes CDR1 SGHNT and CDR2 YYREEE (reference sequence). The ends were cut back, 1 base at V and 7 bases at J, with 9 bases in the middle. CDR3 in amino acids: CASSLHGLNEQFF. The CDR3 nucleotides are TGTGCCAGCAGCTTGCATGGCCTTAATGAGCAGTTCTTC.

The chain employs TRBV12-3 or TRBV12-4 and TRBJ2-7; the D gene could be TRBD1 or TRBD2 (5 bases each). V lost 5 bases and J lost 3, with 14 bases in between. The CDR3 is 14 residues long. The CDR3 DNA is TGTGCCAGCAGTACCGGGACCTCCCACTACGAGCAGTACTTC. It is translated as CASSTGTSHYEQYF.

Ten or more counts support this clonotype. The CDR3 coding sequence is TGTGCCAGCAGCTTAGGAGCAGGGAGGGATGGCTACACCTTC. Its protein product is CASSLGAGRDGYTF. The J gene is TRBJ1-2, the V gene TRBV7-2; D possibly corresponds to TRBD1 (5 bases). Germline V gives CDR1 SGHTA, CDR2 FQGNSA. This CDR3 comprises 14 residues. With 1 base removed from V and 6 bases from J, the gap between germline ends came to 12 bases.

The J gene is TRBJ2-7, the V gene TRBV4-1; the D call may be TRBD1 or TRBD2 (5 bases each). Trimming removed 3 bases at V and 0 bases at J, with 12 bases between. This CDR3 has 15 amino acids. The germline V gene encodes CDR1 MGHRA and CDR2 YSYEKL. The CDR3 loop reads CASSQKSGTSYEQYF. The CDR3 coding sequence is TGCGCCAGCAGCCAGAAATCCGGGACCTCCTACGAGCAGTACTTC.

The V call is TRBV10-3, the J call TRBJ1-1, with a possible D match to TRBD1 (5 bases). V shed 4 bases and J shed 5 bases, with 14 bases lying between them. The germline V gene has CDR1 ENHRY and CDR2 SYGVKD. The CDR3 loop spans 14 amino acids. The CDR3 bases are TGTGCCATCAGTGGGGGAGGGGAGAGGACTGAAGCTTTCTTT. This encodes CAISGGGERTEAFF.

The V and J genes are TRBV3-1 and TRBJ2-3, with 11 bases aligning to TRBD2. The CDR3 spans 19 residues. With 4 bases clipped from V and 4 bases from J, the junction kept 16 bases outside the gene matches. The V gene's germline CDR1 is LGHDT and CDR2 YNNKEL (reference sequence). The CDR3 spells CASSRRYIAGGPGSDTQYF. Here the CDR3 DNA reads TGTGCCAGCAGCCGAAGGTACATAGCGGGAGGGCCGGGATCAGATACGCAGTATTTT.

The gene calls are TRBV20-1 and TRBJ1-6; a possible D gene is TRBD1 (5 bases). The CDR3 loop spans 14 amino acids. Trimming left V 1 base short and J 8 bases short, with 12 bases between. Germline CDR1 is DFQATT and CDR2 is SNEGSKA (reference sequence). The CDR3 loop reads CSARGGGTHSPLHF. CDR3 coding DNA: TGCAGTGCTAGAGGGGGGGGGACCCATTCACCCCTCCACTTT.

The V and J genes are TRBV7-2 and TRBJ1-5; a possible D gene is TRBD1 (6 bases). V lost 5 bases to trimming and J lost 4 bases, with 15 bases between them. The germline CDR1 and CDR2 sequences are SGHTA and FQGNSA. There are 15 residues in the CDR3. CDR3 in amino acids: CASSPRGTTNQPQHF. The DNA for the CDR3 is TGTGCCAGCAGCCCGAGAGGGACAACGAATCAGCCCCAGCATTTT.

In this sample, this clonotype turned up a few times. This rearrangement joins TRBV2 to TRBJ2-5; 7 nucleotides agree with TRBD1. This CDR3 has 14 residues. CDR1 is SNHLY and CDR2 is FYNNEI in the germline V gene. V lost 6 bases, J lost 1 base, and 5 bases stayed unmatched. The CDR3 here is CASSMDRLQETQYF. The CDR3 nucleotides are TGTGCCAGCAGCATGGACAGGCTCCAAGAGACCCAGTACTTC.

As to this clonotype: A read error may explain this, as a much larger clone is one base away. The CDR3 DNA reads TGTGCCAGCAGCCAAGTGGTCTCCTACAATGAGCAGTACTTC. Its translation: CASSQVVSYNEQYF. V usage is TRBV4-2 and J usage is TRBJ2-1; no reliable D call. The better agreement between TRBJ2-7 and the DNA end casts doubt on the J call. The CDR3 loop spans 14 amino acids. Germline assignment: CDR1 LGHNA and CDR2 YNFKEQ.

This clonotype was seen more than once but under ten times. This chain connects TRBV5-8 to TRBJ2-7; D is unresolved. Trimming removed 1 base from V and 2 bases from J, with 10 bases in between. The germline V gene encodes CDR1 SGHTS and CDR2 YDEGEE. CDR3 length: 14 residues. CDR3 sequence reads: CASSLTGWTYEQYF. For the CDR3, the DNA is TGTGCCAGCAGCTTGACGGGTTGGACCTACGAGCAGTACTTC.

The CDR3 sequence: CAILTLDGRDGYTF. Written as DNA, the CDR3 is TGTGCCATTCTTACCCTCGACGGAAGGGATGGCTACACCTTC. The chain has TRBV10-3 and TRBJ1-2, with D unclear. CDR1 and CDR2 (germline): ENHRY, SYGVKD. Trimming took 9 bases from V and 6 from J, leaving 20 bases between them. The CDR3 is 14 residues long.